These T cell receptor beta chains were read from a single sample in a study of PD-1 blockade in classical Hodgkin lymphoma. The data were produced by immunoSEQ multiplex PCR, yet TCRdb's version contains in-frame clones alone and is incomplete. The data show roughly 21,000 clones, roughly 77% seen once. The sequencing used peripheral blood mononuclear cells (PBMCs), collected before the fourth cycle of nivolumab. These receptors were obtained from a human donor with classical Hodgkin lymphoma. CDR3s include the opening cysteine and the closing phenylalanine or tryptophan. Each record gives: D gene, J gene, clone size, V gene, CDR3 DNA, CDR3 protein. A D gene is named only where the DNA matches it firmly. Size is omitted from some rows. Given values are once, few, many or a class for expanded clones.

D gene: TRBD1
J gene: TRBJ2-2
clone size: few
V gene: TRBV29-1
CDR3 DNA: TGCAGCGGGGGACAGAGAAACACCGGGGAGCTGTTTTTT
CDR3 protein: CSGGQRNTGELFF

D gene: NA
J gene: TRBJ2-1
clone size: NA
V gene: TRBV27
CDR3 DNA: TGTGCCAGCAGTCCCGGGTCAACCTACAATGAGCAGTTCTTC
CDR3 protein: CASSPGSTYNEQFF

D gene: TRBD1
J gene: TRBJ1-2
clone size: NA
V gene: TRBV4-2
CDR3 DNA: TGTGCCAGCAGCCAAGCCCGGGACAGGGTTACTGGCTACACCTTC
CDR3 protein: CASSQARDRVTGYTF

D gene: NA
J gene: TRBJ1-4
clone size: NA
V gene: TRBV2
CDR3 DNA: TGTGCCAGCAACAGGGCGGGAAAACTGTTTTTT
CDR3 protein: CASNRAGKLFF

D gene: NA
J gene: TRBJ2-7
clone size: NA
V gene: TRBV28
CDR3 DNA: TGTGCCAGCAGTTTTGAGGGGGAGCAGTACTTC
CDR3 protein: CASSFEGEQYF

D gene: TRBD2
J gene: TRBJ2-1
clone size: few
V gene: TRBV12-5
CDR3 DNA: TGTGCTAGTGGGGGAGCGGGAGCGTACAATGAGCAGTTCTTC
CDR3 protein: CASGGAGAYNEQFF

D gene: NA
J gene: TRBJ1-6
clone size: NA
V gene: TRBV10-3
CDR3 DNA: TGTGCCATCAGTGGTCAGAATAATTCACCCCTCCACTTT
CDR3 protein: CAISGQNNSPLHF

D gene: NA
J gene: TRBJ2-2
clone size: NA
V gene: TRBV7-6
CDR3 DNA: TGTGCCAGCAGCTTAGATGCAGGTGCGAACACCGGGGAGCTGTTTTTT
CDR3 protein: CASSLDAGANTGELFF

D gene: TRBD1
J gene: TRBJ1-1
clone size: NA
V gene: TRBV27
CDR3 DNA: TGTGCCAGCGGGGACAGGGGAAACACTGAAGCTTTCTTT
CDR3 protein: CASGDRGNTEAFF

D gene: TRBD1
J gene: TRBJ2-5
clone size: NA
V gene: TRBV5-1
CDR3 DNA: TGCGCCAGCAGCTCACAGGGGGCCCGGGAGACCCAGTACTTC
CDR3 protein: CASSSQGARETQYF

D gene: TRBD2
J gene: TRBJ2-3
clone size: NA
V gene: TRBV6-5
CDR3 DNA: TGTGCCACCGCATGGCGGGAGGGAGATACGCAGTATTTT
CDR3 protein: CATAWREGDTQYF

D gene: NA
J gene: TRBJ1-1
clone size: NA
V gene: TRBV5-4
CDR3 DNA: TGTGCCAGCAGCTTGGCTGGGCCAGGGAACACTGAAGCTTTCTTT
CDR3 protein: CASSLAGPGNTEAFF

D gene: NA
J gene: TRBJ2-5
clone size: NA
V gene: TRBV18
CDR3 DNA: TGTGCCAGCTCACCACAGGCCGGTGGGGAGACCCAGTACTTC
CDR3 protein: CASSPQAGGETQYF

D gene: TRBD1
J gene: TRBJ2-1
clone size: few
V gene: TRBV18
CDR3 DNA: TGTGCCAGCTCACCATTCTACAGGGGCGAGCAGTTCTTC
CDR3 protein: CASSPFYRGEQFF

D gene: NA
J gene: TRBJ2-7
clone size: NA
V gene: TRBV29-1
CDR3 DNA: TGCAGCGTTAGGCAGAACTCCTACGAGCAGTACTTC
CDR3 protein: CSVRQNSYEQYF

D gene: TRBD1
J gene: TRBJ2-7
clone size: NA
V gene: TRBV28
CDR3 DNA: TGTGCCAGCAGCAGGACAGGCCTGGGATACGAGCAGTACTTC
CDR3 protein: CASSRTGLGYEQYF

D gene: NA
J gene: TRBJ2-5
clone size: NA
V gene: TRBV6-1
CDR3 DNA: TGTGCCAGCAGTGAAGCGGGATTGGGGCTCCCTGAGCAGTACTTC
CDR3 protein: CASSEAGLGLPEQYF

D gene: TRBD2
J gene: TRBJ2-1
clone size: NA
V gene: TRBV5-6
CDR3 DNA: TGTGCCAGCAGCCACGGGAGGGAGCGTACCTACAATGAGCAGTTCTTC
CDR3 protein: CASSHGRERTYNEQFF

D gene: TRBD1
J gene: TRBJ1-2
clone size: few
V gene: TRBV6-6
CDR3 DNA: TGTGCCAGCAGTTACTTGACAGGGGCCTATGGCTACACCTTC
CDR3 protein: CASSYLTGAYGYTF

D gene: NA
J gene: TRBJ2-1
clone size: NA
V gene: TRBV5-6
CDR3 DNA: TGTGCCAGCAGCTTGTTAAGCTCCTACAATGAGCAGTTCTTC
CDR3 protein: CASSLLSSYNEQFF

D gene: NA
J gene: TRBJ2-1
clone size: NA
V gene: TRBV25-1
CDR3 DNA: TGTGCCAGCAGTGAATTCGGGGGCGCCTACAATGAGCAGTTCTTC
CDR3 protein: CASSEFGGAYNEQFF

D gene: TRBD1
J gene: TRBJ1-3
clone size: medium-sized
V gene: TRBV4-1
CDR3 DNA: TGCGCCAGCAGCGTAGGACAGGGGGCAACAGGAAACACCATATATTTT
CDR3 protein: CASSVGQGATGNTIYF

D gene: TRBD1
J gene: TRBJ1-5
clone size: NA
V gene: TRBV19
CDR3 DNA: TGTGCCAGTAGTCCTCGGACAGGGTGGGTCCATCAGCCCCAGCATTTT
CDR3 protein: CASSPRTGWVHQPQHF

D gene: TRBD2
J gene: TRBJ2-1
clone size: NA
V gene: TRBV6-6
CDR3 DNA: TGTGCCAGCAGCCGTAGCGGGAGCTCCTACAATGAGCAGTTCTTC
CDR3 protein: CASSRSGSSYNEQFF

D gene: NA
J gene: TRBJ1-2
clone size: few
V gene: TRBV19
CDR3 DNA: TGTGCCAGCGCAGGGTCTGTAGGCTACACCTTC
CDR3 protein: CASAGSVGYTF

D gene: TRBD1
J gene: TRBJ2-5
clone size: NA
V gene: TRBV19
CDR3 DNA: TGTGCCAGTATGGGGAGACAGGGTGTCGAGACCCAGTACTTC
CDR3 protein: CASMGRQGVETQYF

D gene: NA
J gene: TRBJ1-2
clone size: once
V gene: TRBV27
CDR3 DNA: TGTGCCAGCAGGCCGGCAGGGGTGCTCGTGAGCTATGGCTACACCTTC
CDR3 protein: CASRPAGVLVSYGYTF

D gene: NA
J gene: TRBJ2-7
clone size: NA
V gene: TRBV9
CDR3 DNA: TGTGCCAGCAGCGACGGGTCCTACGAGCAGTACTTC
CDR3 protein: CASSDGSYEQYF

D gene: NA
J gene: TRBJ2-3
clone size: NA
V gene: TRBV18
CDR3 DNA: TGTGCCAGCTCACCACGGGTCGGGAGTCCCCCAGATACGCAGTATTTT
CDR3 protein: CASSPRVGSPPDTQYF